Listed below are T cell receptor beta chains from one sample, sequenced in a study of blood T cell repertoires in COVID-19. The table came from immunoSEQ multiplex PCR; TCRdb's copy has only in-frame clones and leaves some out. Altogether 400,000 to 550,000 clones are present, approximately 90% being singletons, with the ten largest covering around 4.4%. The sequenced sample consisted of peripheral blood. Receptors were obtained from a woman aged 25 to 45 with acute or convalescent COVID-19. CDR3s include the opening cysteine and the closing phenylalanine or tryptophan. Fields, in order: V gene, J gene, clone size, D gene, CDR3 length, CDR3 protein, CDR3 DNA. D genes are given only for firm matches. Size is omitted from some rows. Given values are once, few, many or a class for expanded clones.

TRBV4-2	TRBJ1-1	few	-	13	CASSHGTNTEAFF	TGTGCCAGCAGCCACGGTACGAACACTGAAGCTTTCTTT
TRBV19	TRBJ1-6	-	TRBD1	13	CASSWTGNSPLHF	TGTGCCAGTAGTTGGACAGGGAATTCACCCCTCCACTTT
TRBV27	TRBJ2-2	-	TRBD1	16	CASSPSKVTGAGELFF	TGTGCCAGCAGCCCCAGTAAGGTTACAGGGGCCGGGGAGCTGTTTTTT
TRBV6-1	TRBJ1-5	-	-	17	CASSEAPWGAFNQPQHF	TGTGCCAGCAGTGAAGCGCCTTGGGGCGCGTTCAATCAGCCCCAGCATTTT
TRBV2	TRBJ1-1	-	TRBD1	14	CASRLSGQETPAFF	TGTGCCAGCAGACTAAGCGGACAGGAAACCCCAGCTTTCTTT
TRBV11-2	TRBJ1-4	-	TRBD1	15	CASSFLRGPGEKLFF	TGTGCCAGCAGCTTCCTTAGGGGGCCTGGGGAAAAACTGTTTTTT
TRBV7-3	TRBJ2-1	-	-	14	CASSLTQAGGEQFF	TGTGCCAGCAGCTTAACGCAGGCGGGCGGGGAGCAGTTCTTC
TRBV12-3/TRBV12-4	TRBJ1-5	-	-	13	CASNSDRDQPQHF	TGTGCCAGCAACTCAGACAGAGATCAGCCCCAGCATTTT
TRBV2	TRBJ1-4	-	-	18	CASSVWAREVSTNEKLFF	TGTGCCAGCAGTGTCTGGGCCCGGGAGGTTTCAACTAATGAAAAACTGTTTTTT
TRBV6-5	TRBJ1-5	-	TRBD1	14	CASGYGTGNQPQHF	TGTGCCAGTGGGTACGGGACAGGCAATCAGCCCCAGCATTTT
TRBV28	TRBJ2-2	-	TRBD1	17	CASSLSVTGGITGELFF	TGTGCCAGCAGTTTATCTGTAACAGGGGGCATCACCGGGGAGCTGTTTTTT
TRBV9	TRBJ2-3	-	-	16	CASSVSPSGVTDTQYF	TGTGCCAGCAGCGTAAGTCCCAGCGGCGTCACAGATACGCAGTATTTT
TRBV5-1	TRBJ1-6	-	-	14	CASSLFPYNSPLHF	TGCGCCAGCAGCTTGTTCCCGTATAATTCACCCCTCCACTTT
TRBV2	TRBJ1-6	-	TRBD1	15	CASRLMGTGDSPLHF	TGTGCCAGCAGGTTGATGGGGACAGGGGATTCACCCCTCCACTTT
TRBV6-5	TRBJ1-2	-	-	13	CASRYLDGYGYTF	TGTGCCAGCAGATACCTAGATGGGTATGGCTACACCTTC
TRBV3-1/TRBV3-2	TRBJ2-7	-	-	13	CASSPTSSYEQYF	TGTGCCAGCAGCCCAACGAGTAGCTACGAGCAGTACTTC
TRBV10-3	TRBJ2-7	-	TRBD2	14	CASAAGTNTGEQYF	TGTGCCAGCGCAGCGGGGACCAATACGGGGGAGCAGTACTTC
TRBV4-1	TRBJ2-5	-	-	13	CASSQAPFETQYF	TGCGCCAGCAGCCAAGCCCCATTCGAGACCCAGTACTTC
TRBV9	TRBJ2-5	-	-	17	CASSPSRGGLTGETQYF	TGTGCCAGCAGCCCATCTAGAGGGGGACTAACGGGGGAGACCCAGTACTTC
TRBV7-8	TRBJ2-2	-	TRBD2	15	CASSPSGGNTGELFF	TGTGCCAGCAGCCCTAGCGGGGGGAACACCGGGGAGCTGTTTTTT
TRBV6-5	TRBJ1-1	-	-	14	CASSSLNRDKGAFF	TGTGCCAGCAGTTCCCTGAATAGGGATAAGGGGGCTTTCTTT
TRBV5-1	TRBJ1-6	-	TRBD1	15	CASSVGTARDLALHF	TGCGCCAGCAGCGTAGGGACAGCCCGGGATTTGGCCCTCCACTTT
TRBV12-3/TRBV12-4	TRBJ2-7	-	-	13	CASSLLGVYEQYF	TGTGCCAGCAGTTTACTCGGGGTCTACGAGCAGTACTTC
TRBV15	TRBJ2-5	-	-	14	CATRPRVWEETQYF	TGTGCCACCAGACCGCGGGTTTGGGAAGAGACCCAGTACTTC
TRBV6-5	TRBJ1-1	-	-	16	CASSYSSTAGNTEAFF	TGTGCCAGCAGTTACTCGAGTACGGCAGGGAACACTGAAGCTTTCTTT
TRBV11-1	TRBJ1-1	-	-	13	CASSLVENLSAFF	TGTGCCAGCAGCTTAGTAGAGAATCTTTCAGCTTTCTTT